These 16 T cell receptor beta chains were sequenced from one sample in a study of blood T cell repertoires in COVID-19. The protocol was immunoSEQ multiplex PCR, while the TCRdb copy is restricted to in-frame clones and leaves out a portion. The sample lists about 200,000 clones, 70% to 90% occurring once. Sequencing was done on a sample of peripheral blood. The receptors stem from a human donor in a cohort sampled during active COVID-19.

This clone has only a few counts. This chain connects TRBV28 to TRBJ1-1; D remains ambiguous. Germline values: CDR1 MDHEN, CDR2 SYDVKM. The CDR3 spans 12 residues. V lost 6 bases and J 6 bases, leaving 11 bases between the germline ends. Here the CDR3 DNA reads TGTGCCAGCAGACGCGTCGAAGCTGAAGCTTTCTTT. Translation: CASRRVEAEAFF.

The chain carries TRBV28 and TRBJ1-2, with 8 bases fitting TRBD1. In germline, CDR1 is MDHEN, CDR2 SYDVKM. The CDR3 covers 15 residues. J lost 7 bases, V lost 3 bases, and 10 bases had no gene match. CDR3 sequence (DNA): TGTGCCAGCAGTTTTATTCCAGGGGGCGCGGTTGGCTACACCTTC. It yields the protein CASSFIPGGAVGYTF.

The chain joins TRBV24-1 to TRBJ2-5, with a tentative D call TRBD2 (6 bases). In germline, CDR1 is KGHDR, CDR2 SFDVKD. The CDR3 has 17 amino acids. V was pared by 4 bases and J by 0 bases, with 17 bases between. CDR3 DNA: TGTGCCACCAGTGACCCGGGGGTGGGGCGGGACCAAGAGACCCAGTACTTC. Translated: CATSDPGVGRDQETQYF.

The gene calls are TRBV6-1 and TRBJ2-7, with D hard to call. Germline V gives CDR1 MNHNS, CDR2 SASEGT. The CDR3 extends over 13 amino acids. The V end was cut by 0 bases, the J end by 4 bases, with 7 bases between. The CDR3, as DNA: TGTGCCAGCAGTGAAGCGATGAGATACGAGCAGTACTTC. Translation gives CASSEAMRYEQYF.

The rearrangement uses TRBV5-1 and TRBJ1-1, with D possibly being TRBD1 (6 bases). The germline gives CDR1 SGHRS, CDR2 YFSETQ. V was clipped by 0 bases and J by 1 base, with 16 bases between them. The CDR3 contains 17 residues. The CDR3 sequence is CASSLGFRTAPNTEAFF. CDR3 sequence (DNA): TGCGCCAGCAGCTTGGGATTTCGGACAGCCCCGAACACTGAAGCTTTCTTT.

The table lists this clone with a few counts. CDR3 DNA sequence: TGTGCCAGCAGTCCCCAGGAGGCCTATAATTCACCCCTCCACTTT. This gives the protein CASSPQEAYNSPLHF. The chain employs TRBV7-2 and TRBJ1-6; no definite D call. Trimming removed 6 bases at V and 2 bases at J, with 11 bases between. CDR3 size: 15 residues. Germline V gene sequence: CDR1 SGHTA, CDR2 FQGNSA.

This clone has just a few counts. This rearrangement joins TRBV19 to TRBJ2-3; D might be TRBD2 (6 bases). V lost 5 bases and J lost 4, with 16 bases in between. The germline V gene has CDR1 LNHDA and CDR2 SQIVND (reference sequence). The CDR3 runs to 15 residues. CDR3 nucleotide sequence: TGTGCCAGTAGTCTCAACCGGGGACTCGCAGATACGCAGTATTTT. As protein: CASSLNRGLADTQYF.

The chain uses TRBV24-1 and TRBJ2-1; 11 positions match TRBD2. V was clipped by 5 bases and J by 5 bases; unmatched bases: 10. Germline CDR1 KGHDR, CDR2 SFDVKD. The CDR3 totals 17 residues. CDR3 nucleotide sequence: TGTGCCACCAGTGGTCTGACTAGCGGGACTTCGGACAATGAGCAGTTCTTC. Translated, it gives CATSGLTSGTSDNEQFF.

This clone was seen only once. This chain joins TRBV19 and TRBJ2-2, with TRBD1 matching 8 bases. This CDR3 region has 15 residues. Germline V gene data show CDR1 as LNHDA and CDR2 as SQIVND (reference sequence). V trimming: 9 bases; J trimming: 5 bases; junction bases outside the gene matches: 11. In DNA, the CDR3 is TGTGCCAGCCACATAGGACAGGGAAGGACCGGGGAGCTGTTTTTT. Its translation: CASHIGQGRTGELFF.

Turning to this clone: The sample holds other DNA sequences that translate to the same CDR3. The J gene is TRBJ1-6, the V gene TRBV28; no definite D call. The CDR3 spans 13 residues. Germline V gene data show CDR1 as MDHEN and CDR2 as SYDVKM. V was pared by 8 bases and J by 0 bases, with 5 bases between. For the CDR3, the DNA is TGTGCCAGCCTCAGCTCCTATAATTCACCCCTCCACTTT. Its protein is CASLSSYNSPLHF.

The CDR3 loop reads CASSPGTGLTYEQYF. DNA of the CDR3: TGTGCCAGCAGCCCAGGGACAGGCTTAACCTACGAGCAGTACTTC. The chain has TRBV7-3 and TRBJ2-7; TRBD1 agrees at 8 bases. CDR1 is SGHTA, CDR2 FQGTGA, per germline. V lost 5 bases, J lost 2 bases, and 8 bases stayed unmatched. CDR3 length equals 15 residues.

The table lists this clone with a few counts. Germline is not matched at one junction end, which may reflect a read error. The chain links TRBV12-3 or TRBV12-4 to TRBJ1-2; maybe TRBD1 (6 bases). This CDR3 contains 12 residues. The CDR3: CASSRGAGAGAF. Written as DNA, the CDR3 is TGTGCCAGCAGTAGGGGCGCAGGGGCCGGCGCCTTC.

The chain recombines TRBV7-9 with TRBJ1-1; D perhaps matches TRBD1 (6 bases). V was pared by 5 bases and J by 11 bases, with 21 bases between. This CDR3 spans 14 amino acids. CDR1 and CDR2 from the germline V gene are SEHNR and FQNEAQ (reference sequence). This CDR3 reads CASSPADRRYGAFF. The CDR3 bases are TGTGCCAGCAGCCCCGCCGACAGGCGTTATGGGGCTTTCTTT.

This chain connects TRBV19 to TRBJ2-1; D might be TRBD2 (6 bases). CDR3 length equals 11 residues. Per germline, CDR1 LNHDA and CDR2 SQIVND (reference sequence). V was trimmed by 5 bases and J by 7 bases, leaving 6 bases between them. Here the CDR3 reads CASSRGNEQFF. The CDR3 nucleotides read TGTGCCAGTAGTCGGGGGAATGAGCAGTTCTTC.

The gene calls are TRBV19 and TRBJ1-5; D remains ambiguous. The germline V and J ends were trimmed by 3 bases and 0 bases, with 18 bases remaining between them. Germline CDR1 and CDR2: LNHDA and SQIVND (reference sequence). The CDR3 has 18 amino acids. DNA of the CDR3: TGTGCCAGTAGTATTCGGGGAGGGCGCGGGTTTAGCAATCAGCCCCAGCATTTT. Translation: CASSIRGGRGFSNQPQHF.

CDR3 region: CAISESRAVTEEKLFF. The CDR3 nucleotides are TGTGCCATCAGTGAGTCGAGGGCAGTCACAGAGGAAAAACTGTTTTTT. The rearrangement uses TRBV10-3 and TRBJ1-4; D not resolved. The V end lost 0 bases, the J end lost 8 bases, and 16 bases lay between the germline ends. The CDR3 has 16 amino acids. Germline V gives CDR1 ENHRY, CDR2 SYGVKD.